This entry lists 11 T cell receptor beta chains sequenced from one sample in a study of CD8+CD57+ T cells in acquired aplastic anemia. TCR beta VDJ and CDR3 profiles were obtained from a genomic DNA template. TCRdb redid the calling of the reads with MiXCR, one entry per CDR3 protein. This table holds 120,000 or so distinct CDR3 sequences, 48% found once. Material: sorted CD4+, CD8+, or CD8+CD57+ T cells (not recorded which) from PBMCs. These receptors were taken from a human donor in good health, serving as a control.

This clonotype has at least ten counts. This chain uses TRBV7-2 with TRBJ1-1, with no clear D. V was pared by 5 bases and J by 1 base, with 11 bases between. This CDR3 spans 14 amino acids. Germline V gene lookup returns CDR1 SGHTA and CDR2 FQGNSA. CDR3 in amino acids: CASSENRRNTEAFF. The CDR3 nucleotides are TGTGCCAGCAGCGAAAACAGAAGGAACACTGAAGCTTTCTTT.

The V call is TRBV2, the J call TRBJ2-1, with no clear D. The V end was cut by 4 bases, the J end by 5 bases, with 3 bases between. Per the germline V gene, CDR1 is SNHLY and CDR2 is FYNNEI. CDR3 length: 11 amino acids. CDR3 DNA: TGTGCCAGCAGTGGACACAATGAGCAGTTCTTC. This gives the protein CASSGHNEQFF.

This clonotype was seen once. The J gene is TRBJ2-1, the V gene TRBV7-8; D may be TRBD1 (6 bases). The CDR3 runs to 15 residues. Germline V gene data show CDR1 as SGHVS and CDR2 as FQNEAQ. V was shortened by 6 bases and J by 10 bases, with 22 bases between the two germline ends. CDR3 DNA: TGTGCCAGCAGGCCTGCCGGGACAACGGGCGGGGAGCAGTTCTTC. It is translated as CASRPAGTTGGEQFF.

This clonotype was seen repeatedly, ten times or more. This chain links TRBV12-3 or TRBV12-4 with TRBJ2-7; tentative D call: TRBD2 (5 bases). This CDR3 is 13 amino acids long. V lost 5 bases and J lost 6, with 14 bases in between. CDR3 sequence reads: CASSPTSRGEQYF. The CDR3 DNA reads TGTGCCAGCAGTCCGACCTCTCGGGGCGAGCAGTACTTC.

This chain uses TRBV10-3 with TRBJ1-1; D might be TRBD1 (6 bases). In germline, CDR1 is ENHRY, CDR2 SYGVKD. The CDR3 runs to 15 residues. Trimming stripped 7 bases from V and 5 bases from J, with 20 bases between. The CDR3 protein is CAIMGREGVGTEAFF. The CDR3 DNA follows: TGTGCCATCATGGGCAGGGAGGGGGTTGGTACTGAAGCTTTCTTT.

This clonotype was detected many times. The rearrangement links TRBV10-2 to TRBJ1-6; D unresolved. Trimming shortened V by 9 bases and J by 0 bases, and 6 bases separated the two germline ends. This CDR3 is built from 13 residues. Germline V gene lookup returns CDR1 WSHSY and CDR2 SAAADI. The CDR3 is CARGSSYNSPLHF. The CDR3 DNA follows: TGCGCCAGGGGGAGCTCCTATAATTCACCCCTCCACTTT.

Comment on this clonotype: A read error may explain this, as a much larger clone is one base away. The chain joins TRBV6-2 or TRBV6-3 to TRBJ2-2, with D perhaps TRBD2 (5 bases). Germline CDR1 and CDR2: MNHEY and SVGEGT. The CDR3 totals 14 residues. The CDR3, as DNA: TGTGCCAGCAGGATGACTACCCCAACCGAGGAGCTGTTTTTT. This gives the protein CASRMTTPTEELFF.

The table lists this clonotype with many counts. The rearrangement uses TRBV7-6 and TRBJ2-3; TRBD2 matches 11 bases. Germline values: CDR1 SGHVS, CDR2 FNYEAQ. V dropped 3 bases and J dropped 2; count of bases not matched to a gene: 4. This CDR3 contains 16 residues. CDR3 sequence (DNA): TGTGCCAGCAGCTTCATTAGCGGGGGGGCCACAGATACGCAGTATTTT. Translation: CASSFISGGATDTQYF.

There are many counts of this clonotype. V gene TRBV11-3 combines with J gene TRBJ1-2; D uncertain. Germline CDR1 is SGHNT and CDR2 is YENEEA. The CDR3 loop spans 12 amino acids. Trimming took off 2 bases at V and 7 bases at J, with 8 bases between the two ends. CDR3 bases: TGTGCCAGCAGCTTATCGGGTGGTGGCTACACCTTC. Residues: CASSLSGGGYTF.

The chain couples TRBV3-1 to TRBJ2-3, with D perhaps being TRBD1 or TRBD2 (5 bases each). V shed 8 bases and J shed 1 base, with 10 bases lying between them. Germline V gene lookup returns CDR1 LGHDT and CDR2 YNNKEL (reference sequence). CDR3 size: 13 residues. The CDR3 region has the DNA TGTGCCAGCTTAGTGGGGGGCACAGATACGCAGTATTTT. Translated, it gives CASLVGGTDTQYF.

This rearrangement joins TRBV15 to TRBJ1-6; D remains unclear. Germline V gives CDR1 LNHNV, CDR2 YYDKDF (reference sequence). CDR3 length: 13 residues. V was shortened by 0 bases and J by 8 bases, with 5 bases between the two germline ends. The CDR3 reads CATSRDIDSPLHF. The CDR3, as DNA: TGTGCCACCAGCAGAGATATAGATTCACCCCTCCACTTT.